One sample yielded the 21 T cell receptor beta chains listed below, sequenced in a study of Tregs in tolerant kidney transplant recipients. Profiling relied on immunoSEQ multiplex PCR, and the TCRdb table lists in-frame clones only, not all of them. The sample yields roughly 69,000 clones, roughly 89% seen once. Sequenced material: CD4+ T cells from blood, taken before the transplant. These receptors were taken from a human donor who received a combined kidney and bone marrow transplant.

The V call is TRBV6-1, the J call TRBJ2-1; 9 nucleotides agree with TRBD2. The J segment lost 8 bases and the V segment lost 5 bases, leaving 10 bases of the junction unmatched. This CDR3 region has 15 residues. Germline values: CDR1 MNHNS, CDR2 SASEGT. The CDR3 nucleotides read TGTGCCAGCAGTACTAACGGGGGACTAGCCCATGAGCAGTTCTTC. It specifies CASSTNGGLAHEQFF.

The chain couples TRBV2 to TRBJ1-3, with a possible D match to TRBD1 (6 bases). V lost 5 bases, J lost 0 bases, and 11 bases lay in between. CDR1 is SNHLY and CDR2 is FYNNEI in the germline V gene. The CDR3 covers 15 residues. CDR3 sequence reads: CASSYGQNSGNTIYF. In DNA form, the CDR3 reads TGTGCCAGCAGTTATGGACAGAACTCTGGAAACACCATATATTTT.

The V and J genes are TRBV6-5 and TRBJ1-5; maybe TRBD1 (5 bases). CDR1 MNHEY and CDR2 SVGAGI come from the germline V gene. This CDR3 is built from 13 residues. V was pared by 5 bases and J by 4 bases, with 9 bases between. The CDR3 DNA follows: TGTGCCAGCAGTAATGACAGAAATCAGCCCCAGCATTTT. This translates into CASSNDRNQPQHF.

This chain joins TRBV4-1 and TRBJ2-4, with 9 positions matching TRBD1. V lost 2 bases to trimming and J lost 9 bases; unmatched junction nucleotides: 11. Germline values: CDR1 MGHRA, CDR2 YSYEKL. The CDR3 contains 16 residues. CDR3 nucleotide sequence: TGCGCCAGCAGCCAACCCGGGACAGGGAAAAGGAGCATTCAGTACTTC. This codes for CASSQPGTGKRSIQYF.

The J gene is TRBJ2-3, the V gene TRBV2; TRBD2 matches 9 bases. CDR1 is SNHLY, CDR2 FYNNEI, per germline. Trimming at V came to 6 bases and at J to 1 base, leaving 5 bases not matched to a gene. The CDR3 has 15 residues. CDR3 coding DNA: TGTGCCAGCAGGGTGACTAGCGGACGCACAGATACGCAGTATTTT. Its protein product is CASRVTSGRTDTQYF.

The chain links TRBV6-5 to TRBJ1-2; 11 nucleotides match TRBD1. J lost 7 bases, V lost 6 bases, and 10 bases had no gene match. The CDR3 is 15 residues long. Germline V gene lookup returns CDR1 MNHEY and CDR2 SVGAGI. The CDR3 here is CASRRGTGGSSGYTF. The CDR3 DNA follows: TGTGCCAGCAGGCGCGGGACAGGGGGATCCTCTGGCTACACCTTC.

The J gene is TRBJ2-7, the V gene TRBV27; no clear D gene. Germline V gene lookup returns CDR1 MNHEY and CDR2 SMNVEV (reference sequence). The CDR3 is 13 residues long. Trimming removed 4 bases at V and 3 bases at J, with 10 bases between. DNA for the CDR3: TGTGCCAGCAGTTCCCGAGGTCTCTACGAGCAGTACTTC. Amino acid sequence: CASSSRGLYEQYF.

The CDR3 region is CASMWSGPNTEAFF. The CDR3 nucleotides are TGTGCCAGCATGTGGTCAGGGCCGAACACTGAAGCTTTCTTT. The chain joins TRBV6-5 to TRBJ1-1, with D tentatively TRBD1 (5 bases). CDR1 and CDR2 from the germline V gene are MNHEY and SVGAGI. Trimming shortened V by 7 bases and J by 1 base, and 13 bases separated the two germline ends. This CDR3 region has 14 residues.

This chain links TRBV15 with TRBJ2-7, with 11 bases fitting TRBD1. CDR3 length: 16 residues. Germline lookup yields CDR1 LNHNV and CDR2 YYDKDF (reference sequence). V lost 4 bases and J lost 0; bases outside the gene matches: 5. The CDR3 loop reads CATSTGTGGRSYEQYF. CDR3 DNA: TGTGCCACCAGCACCGGGACAGGGGGACGCTCCTACGAGCAGTACTTC.

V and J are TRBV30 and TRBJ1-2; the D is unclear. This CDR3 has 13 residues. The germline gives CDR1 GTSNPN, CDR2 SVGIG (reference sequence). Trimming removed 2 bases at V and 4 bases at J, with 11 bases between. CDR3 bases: TGTGCCTGGAGTCGCAGGTCGTCCTATGGCTACACCTTC. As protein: CAWSRRSSYGYTF.

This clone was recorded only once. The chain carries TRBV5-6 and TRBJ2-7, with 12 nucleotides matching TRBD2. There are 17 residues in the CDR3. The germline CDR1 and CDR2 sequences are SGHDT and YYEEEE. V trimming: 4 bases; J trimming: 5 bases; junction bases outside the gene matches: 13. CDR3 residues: CASSPGLAGYRSDEQYF. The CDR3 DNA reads TGTGCCAGCAGCCCTGGACTAGCGGGATATCGGTCGGACGAGCAGTACTTC. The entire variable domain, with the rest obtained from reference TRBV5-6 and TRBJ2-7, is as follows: DAGVTQSPTHLIKTRGQQVTLRCSPKSGHDTVSWYQQALGQGPQFIFQYYEEEERQRGNFPDRFSGHQFPNYSSELNVNALLLGDSALYLCASSPGLAGYRSDEQYFGPGTRLTVT.

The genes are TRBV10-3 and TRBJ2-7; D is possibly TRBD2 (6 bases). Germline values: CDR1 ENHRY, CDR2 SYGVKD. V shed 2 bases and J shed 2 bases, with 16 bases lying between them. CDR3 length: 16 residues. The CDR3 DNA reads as TGTGCCATCAGTGAGGGGGACGATACTAGCACCTACGAGCAGTACTTC. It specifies CAISEGDDTSTYEQYF.

The CDR3 DNA follows: TGTGCCAGCTCACCGGACAGGGCTGGGGAGCAGTACTTC. This codes for CASSPDRAGEQYF. The J gene is TRBJ2-7, the V gene TRBV18; TRBD1 aligns across 8 bases. J gave up 7 bases and V 3 bases, and 5 bases lay outside the gene matches. CDR3 length: 13 residues. CDR1 and CDR2 from the germline V gene are KGHSH and LQKENI.

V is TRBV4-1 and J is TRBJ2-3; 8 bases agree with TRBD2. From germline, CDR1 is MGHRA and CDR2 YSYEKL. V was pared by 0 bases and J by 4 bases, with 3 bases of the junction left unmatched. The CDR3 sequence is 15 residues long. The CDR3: CASSQDPGGADTQYF. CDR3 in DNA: TGCGCCAGCAGCCAAGACCCGGGAGGGGCAGATACGCAGTATTTT.

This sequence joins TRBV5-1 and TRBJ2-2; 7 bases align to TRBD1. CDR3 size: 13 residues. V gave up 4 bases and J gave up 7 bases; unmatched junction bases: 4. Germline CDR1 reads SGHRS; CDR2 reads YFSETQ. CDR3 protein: CASSPGTVGELFF. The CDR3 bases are TGCGCCAGCAGCCCCGGGACAGTCGGGGAGCTGTTTTTT.

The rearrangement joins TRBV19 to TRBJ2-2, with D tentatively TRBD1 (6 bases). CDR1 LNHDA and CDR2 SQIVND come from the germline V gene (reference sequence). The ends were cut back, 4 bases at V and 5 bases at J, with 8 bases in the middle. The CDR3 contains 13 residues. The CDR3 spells CASSSRGTGELFF. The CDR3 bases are TGTGCCAGTAGTAGCAGGGGTACCGGGGAGCTGTTTTTT.

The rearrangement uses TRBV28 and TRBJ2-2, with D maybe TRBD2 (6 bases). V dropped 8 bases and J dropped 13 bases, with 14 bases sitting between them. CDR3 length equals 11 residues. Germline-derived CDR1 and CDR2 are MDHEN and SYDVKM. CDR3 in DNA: TGTGCCAGCGGTCGGCTGGAGGGGCTGTTTTTT. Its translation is CASGRLEGLFF. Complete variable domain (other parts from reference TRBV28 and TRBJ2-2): DVKVTQSSRYLVKRTGEKVFLECVQDMDHENMFWYRQDPGLGLRLIYFSYDVKMKEKGDIPEGYSVSREKKERFSLILESASTNQTSMYLCASGRLEGLFFGEGSRLTVL.

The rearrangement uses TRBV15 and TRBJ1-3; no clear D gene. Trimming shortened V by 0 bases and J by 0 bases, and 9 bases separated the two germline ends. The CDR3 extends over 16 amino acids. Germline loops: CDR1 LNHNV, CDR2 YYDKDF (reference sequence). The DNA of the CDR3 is TGTGCCACCAGCAGAGATGTCACTAACTCTGGAAACACCATATATTTT. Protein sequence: CATSRDVTNSGNTIYF. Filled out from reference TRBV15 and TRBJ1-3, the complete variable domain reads DAMVIQNPRYQVTQFGKPVTLSCSQTLNHNVMYWYQQKSSQAPKLLFHYYDKDFNNEADTPDNFQSRRPNTSFCFLDIRSPGLGDTAMYLCATSRDVTNSGNTIYFGEGSWLTVV.

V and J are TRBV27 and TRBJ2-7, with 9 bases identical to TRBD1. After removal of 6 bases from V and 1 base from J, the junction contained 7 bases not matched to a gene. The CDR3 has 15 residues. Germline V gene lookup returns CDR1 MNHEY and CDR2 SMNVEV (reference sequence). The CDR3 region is CASRMTGGRSYEQYF. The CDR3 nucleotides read TGTGCCAGCAGAATGACAGGGGGAAGATCCTACGAGCAGTACTTC.

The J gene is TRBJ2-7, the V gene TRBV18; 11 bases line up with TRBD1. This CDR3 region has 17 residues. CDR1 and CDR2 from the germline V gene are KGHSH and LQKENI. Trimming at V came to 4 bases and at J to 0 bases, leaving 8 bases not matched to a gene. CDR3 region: CASSRSSGTGGSYEQYF. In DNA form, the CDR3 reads TGTGCCAGCTCACGATCTTCCGGGACAGGGGGCTCCTACGAGCAGTACTTC.

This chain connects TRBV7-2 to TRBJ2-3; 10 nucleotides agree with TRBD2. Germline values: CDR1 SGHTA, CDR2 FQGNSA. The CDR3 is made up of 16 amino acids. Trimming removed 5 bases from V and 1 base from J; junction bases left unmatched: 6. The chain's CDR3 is CASSTAGTSGTDTQYF. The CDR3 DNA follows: TGTGCCAGCAGCACAGCCGGGACTAGCGGCACAGATACGCAGTATTTT. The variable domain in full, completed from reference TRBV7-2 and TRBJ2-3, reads GAGVSQSPSNKVTEKGKDVELRCDPISGHTALYWYRQSLGQGLEFLIYFQGNSAPDKSGLPSDRFSAERTGGSVSTLTIQRTQQEDSAVYLCASSTAGTSGTDTQYFGPGTRLTVL.